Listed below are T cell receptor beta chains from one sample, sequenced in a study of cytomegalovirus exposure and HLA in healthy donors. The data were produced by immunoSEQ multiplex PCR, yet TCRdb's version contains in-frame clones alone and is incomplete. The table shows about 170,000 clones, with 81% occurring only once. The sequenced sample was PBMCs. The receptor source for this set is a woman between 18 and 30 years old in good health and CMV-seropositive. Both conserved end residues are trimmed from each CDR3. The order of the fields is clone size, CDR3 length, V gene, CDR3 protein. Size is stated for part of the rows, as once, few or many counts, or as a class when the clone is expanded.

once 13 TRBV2 ASSPRDLSYNEQF
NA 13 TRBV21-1 ASSLPGTGSTEAF
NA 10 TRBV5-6 ASSQGNYGYT
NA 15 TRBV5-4 ASSLTPGLAVSYEQY
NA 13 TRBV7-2 ASSLDGGAPYGYT
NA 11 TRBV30 AWSSDSNQPQH
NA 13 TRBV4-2 ASSQTSGGAREQF
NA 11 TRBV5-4 ASSPTGTRRAF
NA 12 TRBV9 ASGRPGKGNTIY
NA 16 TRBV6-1 ASSEARGRGTGNQPQH
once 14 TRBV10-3 AISGISGGIGDDQY
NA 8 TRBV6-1 ASKQYEQY
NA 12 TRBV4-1 ASSPGTGTTEAF
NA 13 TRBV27 ASSLHLAGTYEQY
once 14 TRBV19 ASSIWDSNSNQPQH
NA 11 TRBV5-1 ASSFTGTGELF
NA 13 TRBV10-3 AIGLAGDRTDTQY
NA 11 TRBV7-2 ASSLRRNEKLF
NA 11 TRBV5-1 ASGGLHPYEQY
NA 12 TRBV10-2 ASSDRRGTGELF
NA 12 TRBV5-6 ASSLASGFDGYT
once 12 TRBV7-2 ASSYRVSEEKLF
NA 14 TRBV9 ASSAGQGRGNQPQH
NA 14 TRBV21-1 ASSKATGLRNSPLH
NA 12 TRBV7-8 ASSRTGVNTEAF
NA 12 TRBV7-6 ASSSGGSTDTQY
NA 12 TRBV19 ASWDSGRGTEAF
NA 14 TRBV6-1 ASSDPRRGTDYEQY
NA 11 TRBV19 ATGRGGEETQY
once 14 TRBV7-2 ASSGAARKSLGEQF
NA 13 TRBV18 ASSPTRTSGGEQY
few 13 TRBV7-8 ASAEFGGGDSPLH
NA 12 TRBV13 ASSLTGITGELF
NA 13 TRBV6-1 ASSDGPGQGETQY
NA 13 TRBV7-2 ASSPSWGGSGELF
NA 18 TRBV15 ATSRRPGGAVLGRQETQY
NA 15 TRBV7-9 ASSRSEVWRGNNEQF
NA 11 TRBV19 ATDRGGNQPQH
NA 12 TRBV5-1 ASSLGAGYYGYT
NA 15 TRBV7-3 ASSLNPGTGVSDTQY
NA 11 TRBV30 AWRQGARTEAF
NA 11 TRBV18 ASSPSTNTEAF
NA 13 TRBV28 ASTSPGQATDTQY
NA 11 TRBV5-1 ASSNPTGDIQY
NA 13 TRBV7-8 ASSSVSRHSYEQY
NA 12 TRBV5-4 ASSLGQGHYEQY
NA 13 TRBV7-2 ASSQGQIDNEKLF
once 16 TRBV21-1 ASSGASARGQVSEKLF
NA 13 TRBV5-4 ASSLSRGEAYEQY
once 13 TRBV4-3 ASSQKRQASYEQY
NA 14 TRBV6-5 ASSHLAGGSQETQY
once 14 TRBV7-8 ASSLVRGDSSYEQY
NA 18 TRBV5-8 ASSLDFGDRAFHWNQPQH
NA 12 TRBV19 ASTSVGYANEQF